This T cell receptor (beta chain) was identified in a study of T cell responses to AZD1222 COVID-19 vaccine. Study results and limitations: Spike-specific TCR depth and breadth grew after two AZD1222 doses.

About this clone: Its antigen is currently unknown.

Trimming took 5 bases from V and 9 from J, leaving 20 bases between them. The length of the CDR3 is 13 residues. Germline CDR1 is SQVTM and CDR2 is ANQGSEA. Produced via immunoSEQ multiplex PCR; TCRdb's table is partial and in-frame only. Among some 99,000 clones listed, 80% to 90% were seen once. The rearrangement joins TRBV29-1 to TRBJ2-7; tentatively, D is TRBD1 (6 bases). Material: peripheral blood, obtained 28 days after the second AZD1222 dose. The sequence derives from an adult who received the AZD1222 COVID-19 vaccine. CDR3 loop: CSVTRSGVGGQYF. CDR3 coding DNA: TGCAGCGTTACTCGGTCCGGAGTAGGGGGGCAGTACTTC.